This T cell receptor beta chain is drawn from a study of T cell repertoires in ileal Crohn's disease. Turning to the study itself: Postoperative therapy was given to about half: more than 10 thiopurines, 18 anti-TNF agents. Study-wide points: Compared with CD4 T cells, sorted CD8 cells carried more expanded clones.

Germline trimming cut 5 bases from V and 3 bases from J; bases unmatched to any gene: 3. The CDR3 spans 13 residues. The germline CDR1 and CDR2 sequences are SQVTM and ANQGSEA. Method: immunoSEQ multiplex PCR; TCRdb's copy keeps in-frame clones and lacks some. The repertoire holds 13,000 or so clones, with approximately 90% as singletons. On this clone itself: Its antigen is as yet unknown.

The source is an adult with Crohn's disease. Source material: ileal tissue. The chain links TRBV29-1 to TRBJ2-7; 11 bases align to TRBD1. DNA of the CDR3: TGCAGCGTTTCCGGGACAGGGGGCTACGAGCAGTACTTC. It yields the protein CSVSGTGGYEQYF.